The 5 T cell receptor beta chains reported below all come from one sample, sequenced in a study of T cells in localized non-small cell lung cancer. The repertoire was sequenced with immunoSEQ multiplex PCR; TCRdb's copy has only in-frame clones and lacks some. The sample lists about 74,000 clones, approximately 88% occurring once. This material consisted of peripheral blood, taken before any cancer treatment. These receptors all come from a female donor of 60 years or more with stage I lung adenocarcinoma.

This clone has only one observation. The gene calls are TRBV13 and TRBJ2-7, with unresolved D. V lost 4 bases to trimming and J lost 3 bases, with 13 bases between them. Germline V gene sequence: CDR1 PRHDT, CDR2 FYEKMQ (reference sequence). The CDR3 is 14 amino acids. The CDR3 DNA reads as TGTGCCAGCAGCTACGCGGATGCAGGCTACGAGCAGTACTTC. Translated: CASSYADAGYEQYF. The complete variable domain, with remaining parts taken from reference TRBV13 and TRBJ2-7, reads AAGVIQSPRHLIKEKRETATLKCYPIPRHDTVYWYQQGPGQDPQFLISFYEKMQSDKGSIPDRFSAQQFSDYHSELNMSSLELGDSALYFCASSYADAGYEQYFGPGTRLTVT.

The V and J genes are TRBV27 and TRBJ1-4; D remains unclear. The CDR3 has 15 amino acids. The V gene lost 6 bases and the J gene lost 8 bases, with 19 bases spanning the gap. Germline CDR1 reads MNHEY; CDR2 reads SMNVEV (reference sequence). The CDR3 sequence is CASSGLGSFGEKLFF. DNA of the CDR3: TGTGCCAGCAGCGGATTAGGGTCCTTCGGGGAAAAACTGTTTTTT.

The chain recombines TRBV6-1 with TRBJ2-7; TRBD1 might be the D (5 bases). The CDR3 totals 15 residues. Trimming left V 1 base short and J 2 bases short, with 12 bases between. The V gene's germline CDR1 is MNHNS and CDR2 SASEGT. In nucleotides, the CDR3 is TGTGCCAGCAGTGAAGTCCAGGGTGAGGCCTACGAGCAGTACTTC. This encodes CASSEVQGEAYEQYF.

This clone was seen a single time. V usage is TRBV7-9 and J usage is TRBJ2-1, with TRBD1 matching 7 bases. Germline CDR1 reads SEHNR; CDR2 reads FQNEAQ (reference sequence). V was clipped by 5 bases and J by 8 bases; unmatched bases: 12. The CDR3 runs 15 residues. The CDR3 region has the DNA TGTGCCAGCAGCCGAGGACAGGTCGTGGATGATGAGCAGTTCTTC. It is translated as CASSRGQVVDDEQFF.

This rearrangement joins TRBV6-1 to TRBJ1-1; the D gene is possibly TRBD1 (5 bases). Deletions cut 2 bases from V and 9 bases from J, with 13 bases between. CDR1 is MNHNS, CDR2 SASEGT, per germline. The CDR3 sequence is 13 residues long. CDR3 region: CASSESTALQAFF. The CDR3 region has the DNA TGTGCCAGCAGTGAATCGACAGCCTTACAAGCTTTCTTT.